The clone carrying this TCR beta chain came up a few times. What it binds is not known. Other nucleotide sequences in the sample specify the same CDR3. The PCR contained 60 Vbeta and 13 Jbeta primers. The data were produced by immunoSEQ multiplex PCR, yet TCRdb's version contains in-frame clones alone and is incomplete. The sample consists of some 140,000 clones, around 78% of them appearing once. This entry belongs to a study of cytomegalovirus exposure and HLA in healthy donors. The V gene's germline CDR1 is DFQATT and CDR2 SNEGSKA (reference sequence). The V and J ends lost 4 bases and 5 bases respectively, with 8 bases between them. The CDR3 spans 11 residues. The study, taken as a whole, reports: Several of the most significant clusters appeared linked to common viral pathogens, based on a later analysis. In most subjects, TCR beta sequences reportedly gave accurate predictions of HLA-A and HLA-B alleles. Many donors carried some public TCRs, although rarity characterized most TCR sequences.

This sequence originates from a woman aged 18 to 35 in good health and CMV-seronegative. The J gene is TRBJ1-2, the V gene TRBV20-1, with a possible D match to TRBD1 (5 bases). The sequencing sample was made of PBMCs. CDR3 coding DNA: TGCAGTGCTACGGGGGTTTATGGCTACACCTTC. This translates into CSATGVYGYTF.